This T cell receptor (beta chain) was profiled in a study of T cell clusters in autoimmune cytopenias. Findings of the study overall: No cluster-lack signature appeared between secondary cytopenia and chronic lymphocytic leukemia patients, apparently due to lymphoma masking.

Germline V gene lookup returns CDR1 SEHNR and CDR2 FQNEAQ (reference sequence). This CDR3 spans 14 amino acids. In regard to this clonotype: Antigen specificity is unknown.

TRB rearrangements were amplified by touch-down multiplex PCR with mixed TRB-A/B primers. TCRdb reanalyzed the multiplex PCR reads, giving one entry per CDR3 protein sequence and no DNA. Found here are approximately 5,100 distinct CDR3 sequences; the top ten clones hold 7%. TRB was amplified from roughly 0.25 ug of peripheral blood genomic DNA per sample. The sample was also reused in another study, on T cell repertoires in aging, cancer and after chemotherapy. From that second work: Healthy donor repertoires were recorded over several months to years and showed clear clonal overlap. The whole study produced a dataset of around 8.4 million TCR reads. Age-matched healthy donors had significantly more diverse, less clonal blood TCR repertoires than untreated cancer patients.

J is TRBJ2-7 and V is TRBV7-9. The sequence was obtained from a human donor in good health. Sequenced: peripheral blood. The CDR3 is CASSLGGGPYEQYF.